This is a list of T cell receptor beta chains from one sample in a study of blood T cell repertoires in COVID-19. Measured with immunoSEQ multiplex PCR; TCRdb has only the in-frame clones, and not every one. The table has over 65,000 clones, 82% seen once. The specimen sequenced was peripheral blood. These receptors were taken from a man at least 80 years old with active COVID-19. Both conserved end residues are part of each CDR3. The order of the fields is CDR3 length, V gene, J gene, D gene, clone size, CDR3 DNA, CDR3 protein. The D gene is left open where the match is weak. The size entry is marked missing in some rows and otherwise reads once, few, many or a size class.

15,TRBV9,TRBJ2-7,-,-,TGTGCCAGCAGCTCAGGCCAGGGTGCCTCCTACGAGCAGTACTTC,CASSSGQGASYEQYF
12,TRBV24-1,TRBJ2-1,-,-,TGTGCCACCAGTGATTGGCGGGCCGAGCAGTTCTTC,CATSDWRAEQFF
15,TRBV18,TRBJ2-7,-,-,TGTGCCAGCTCGTCGACAGGCCATTCCTCCTACGAGCAGTACTTC,CASSSTGHSSYEQYF
14,TRBV5-4,TRBJ2-5,TRBD1,few,TGTGCCAGCAGCCCCGGGACAGCCCAAGAGACCCAGTACTTC,CASSPGTAQETQYF
15,TRBV5-6,TRBJ2-2,-,-,TGTGCCAGCAGCTTCGGGGGGCTTAACACCGGGGAGCTGTTTTTT,CASSFGGLNTGELFF
14,TRBV4-1,TRBJ2-5,-,-,TGCGCCAGCAGCCAAGATATTAACACGGAGACCCAGTACTTC,CASSQDINTETQYF
16,TRBV21-1,TRBJ1-3,-,-,TGTGCCAGCACCACAAATCGGGGTCGTTCTGGAAACACCATATATTTT,CASTTNRGRSGNTIYF
15,TRBV7-2,TRBJ2-1,-,-,TGTGCCAGCAGCTTACGCGCGGACTCCTACAATGAGCAGTTCTTC,CASSLRADSYNEQFF
16,TRBV6-1,TRBJ2-7,TRBD2,-,TGTGCCAGCAGTGATTATACCGGGACTAGCGGCTACGAGCAGTACTTC,CASSDYTGTSGYEQYF
14,TRBV7-3,TRBJ1-1,-,-,TGTGCCAGCAGCACCACCCCAGGGGTGTCTGAAGCTTTCTTT,CASSTTPGVSEAFF
13,TRBV6-6,TRBJ2-7,TRBD2,-,TGTGCCAGCAAAATAGCGGGAGGCTACGAGCAGTACTTC,CASKIAGGYEQYF
12,TRBV10-3,TRBJ2-7,-,-,TGTGCCATCAGCGAAGACAGCTACGAGCAGTACTTC,CAISEDSYEQYF
12,TRBV5-1,TRBJ1-4,-,-,TGCGCCAGCAGCCCCCCGGAGGGAAAACTGTTTTTT,CASSPPEGKLFF
16,TRBV7-3,TRBJ1-1,-,-,TGTGCCAGCAGCTTAACGAAACTAACCGGGGACACTGAAGCTTTCTTT,CASSLTKLTGDTEAFF
19,TRBV7-9,TRBJ2-1,-,-,TGTGCCAGCAGCTTATCGCCCTATCGAAGGACAAGATCATACAATGAGCAGTTCTTC,CASSLSPYRRTRSYNEQFF
12,TRBV9,TRBJ1-2,TRBD1,-,TGTGCCAGCAGCAGATCAGGGGGAGGCTACACCTTC,CASSRSGGGYTF
15,TRBV3-1/TRBV3-2,TRBJ1-1,-,-,TGTGCCAGCAGCCCCTTCGGGGGGGCGAACACTGAAGCTTTCTTT,CASSPFGGANTEAFF
13,TRBV29-1,TRBJ1-2,-,-,TGCAGCGTGGGTGGGGGCGAAGGCTATGGCTACACCTTC,CSVGGGEGYGYTF